This TCR beta chain was documented in a study of cytomegalovirus exposure and HLA in healthy donors. Findings and caveats of the study: Later analysis indicated greater clonal expansion among HLA-associated TCR beta chains than among equally common other chains. Accounts indicate the classifier identified cytomegalovirus status with strong specificity and sensitivity. Reported findings show TCR beta sequences accurately forecast HLA-A and HLA-B alleles in most subjects.

The PCR used 60 Vbeta and 13 Jbeta primers. The repertoire was sequenced with immunoSEQ multiplex PCR; TCRdb's copy has only in-frame clones and lacks some. The sample lists about 94,000 clones, 70% to 85% occurring once. Concerning this clone: Antigen specificity is unknown.

Germline CDR1 and CDR2: SNHLY and FYNNEI. The CDR3 sequence is 16 residues long. The germline V and J ends were trimmed by 6 bases and 0 bases, with 16 bases remaining between them. The source of this sequence is a human donor in good health. The chain employs TRBV2 and TRBJ2-3, with a possible D match to TRBD1 (6 bases). Sequencing was performed on PBMCs. The CDR3, as DNA: TGTGCCAGCAGAGGAACAGGGAAGGGTAGCACAGATACGCAGTATTTT. It yields the protein CASRGTGKGSTDTQYF.